Following are 21 T cell receptor beta chains from one sample sequenced in a study of beta chain features in type 1 diabetes. What was sequenced were expressed TCRB transcripts, since all of the isolated RNA had been reverse transcribed. Measured with immunoSEQ multiplex PCR; TCRdb has only the in-frame clones, and not every one. Found here are under 300,000 clones, 25% to 30% of them singletons; the top ten hold roughly 4%. Material for sequencing was central memory CD4+ T cells from blood. All receptors come from a man aged 25 to 40 in good health.

The gene calls are TRBV7-8 and TRBJ2-1, with 9 bases identical to TRBD2. Germline lookup yields CDR1 SGHVS and CDR2 FQNEAQ. This CDR3 is built from 16 residues. With 2 bases clipped from V and 3 bases from J, the junction kept 5 bases outside the gene matches. CDR3 in amino acids: CASSLRASGIYNEQFF. The CDR3 DNA is TGTGCCAGCAGCTTAAGGGCTAGCGGGATCTACAATGAGCAGTTCTTC.

The DNA of the CDR3 is TGTGCCAGCAGTTACGGAGGCAGCCAGAACACTGAAGCTTTCTTT. It translates to CASSYGGSQNTEAFF. This chain links TRBV6-6 with TRBJ1-1, with D uncertain. With 2 bases removed from V and 1 base from J, the gap between germline ends came to 11 bases. CDR1 MNHNY and CDR2 SVGAGI come from the germline V gene (reference sequence). The length of the CDR3 is 15 residues.

The chain couples TRBV5-1 to TRBJ2-1; 8 bases are a match to TRBD1. The CDR3 spans 14 residues. Germline V gene lookup returns CDR1 SGHRS and CDR2 YFSETQ. The J segment lost 5 bases and the V segment lost 4 bases, leaving 5 bases of the junction unmatched. The CDR3 coding sequence is TGCGCCAGCAGCCAAGGACAGGGAAACAATGAGCAGTTCTTC. Its translation is CASSQGQGNNEQFF.

A few counts support this clone. The rearrangement links TRBV7-2 to TRBJ2-1; a possible D gene is TRBD1 (6 bases). Germline values: CDR1 SGHTA, CDR2 FQGNSA. The CDR3 spans 15 residues. V lost 1 base and J lost 5, with 12 bases in between. In nucleotides, the CDR3 is TGTGCCAGCAGCTTAGTGGCTAGGGGGAACAATGAGCAGTTCTTC. It is translated as CASSLVARGNNEQFF.

The genes are TRBV5-5 and TRBJ2-5; D uncertain. This CDR3 has 17 amino acids. The V end was cut by 3 bases, the J end by 2 bases, with 20 bases between. CDR1 SGHKS and CDR2 YYEKEE come from the germline V gene (reference sequence). CDR3 in DNA: TGTGCCAGCAGCTCACGTAGGTCCCTCGTTGATCAAGAGACCCAGTACTTC. This gives the protein CASSSRRSLVDQETQYF.

The V call is TRBV23-1, the J call TRBJ2-7; 8 bases map to TRBD1. TRBV23-1 is an ORF for which the function is uncertain. V shed 4 bases, J shed 4 bases, and the junction held 12 bases outside the gene matches. This CDR3 has 16 amino acids. This CDR3 is CASSPGQVVGFYEQYF. The CDR3 region has the DNA TGCGCCAGCAGTCCGGGACAGGTGGTTGGCTTTTACGAGCAGTACTTC.

Only a few counts were recorded for this clone. This chain links TRBV5-4 with TRBJ2-7; 13 bases fit TRBD2. Trimming removed 5 bases from V and 0 bases from J; junction bases left unmatched: 2. The CDR3 covers 15 residues. Germline CDR1 SGHNT, CDR2 YYREEE (reference sequence). The CDR3 sequence is CASSRTSGSSYEQYF. CDR3 nucleotides: TGTGCCAGCAGTCGGACTAGCGGGAGCTCCTACGAGCAGTACTTC. Drawing the rest from reference TRBV5-4 and TRBJ2-7, the complete variable domain is ETGVTQSPTHLIKTRGQQVTLRCSSQSGHNTVSWYQQALGQGPQFIFQYYREEENGRGNFPPRFSGLQFPNYSSELNVNALELDDSALYLCASSRTSGSSYEQYFGPGTRLTVT.

A few counts support this clone. The CDR3 is CASSVGEGGVPDTQYF. CDR3 in DNA: TGTGCCAGCAGCGTAGGCGAGGGAGGGGTCCCAGATACGCAGTATTTT. The rearrangement joins TRBV9 to TRBJ2-3; 7 nucleotides agree with TRBD2. The germline CDR1 and CDR2 sequences are SGDLS and YYNGEE. CDR3 size: 16 residues. V dropped 0 bases and J dropped 4; count of bases not matched to a gene: 8.

V gene TRBV30 combines with J gene TRBJ2-5; 9 nucleotides match TRBD1. J lost 3 bases, V lost 3 bases, and 2 bases had no gene match. CDR1 and CDR2 (germline): GTSNPN, SVGIG (reference sequence). This CDR3 has 13 residues. CDR3 sequence (DNA): TGTGCCTGGAGAGGGACAGGGAAAGAGACCCAGTACTTC. Encoded protein: CAWRGTGKETQYF.

A few counts support this clone. The rearrangement links TRBV7-6 to TRBJ2-6; D gene ambiguous. CDR3 length: 15 amino acids. V lost 1 base to trimming and J lost 0 bases, with 4 bases between them. Germline V gene sequence: CDR1 SGHVS, CDR2 FNYEAQ. In DNA, the CDR3 is TGTGCCAGCAGCTTAGAGAGCTCTGGGGCCAACGTCCTGACTTTC. Its translation is CASSLESSGANVLTF.

This clone was seen more than once but under ten times. The rearrangement links TRBV6-6 to TRBJ2-5; D gene uncertain. Germline V lookup: CDR1 MNHNY, CDR2 SVGAGI (reference sequence). V was trimmed by 2 bases and J by 2 bases, leaving 9 bases between them. This CDR3 is 14 amino acids long. DNA for the CDR3: TGTGCCAGCAGTTACGTCAGCGCTCAAGAGACCCAGTACTTC. It encodes CASSYVSAQETQYF.

Notes on this clone: This CDR3 is also generated by other DNA sequences in the sample. V and J are TRBV27 and TRBJ2-7; D is unclear. The CDR3 contains 11 residues. Deletions cut 4 bases from V and 4 bases from J, with 5 bases between. Per the germline V gene, CDR1 is MNHEY and CDR2 is SMNVEV (reference sequence). Here the CDR3 DNA reads TGTGCCAGCAGTTCACTATACGAGCAGTACTTC. Encoded protein: CASSSLYEQYF.

This clone was found a few times. The CDR3 here is CASSLQAQGNIQYF. CDR3 DNA: TGTGCCAGCAGCTTACAGGCCCAGGGAAACATTCAGTACTTC. V usage is TRBV7-2 and J usage is TRBJ2-4; tentative D call: TRBD1 (5 bases). This CDR3 region has 14 residues. Between the trimmed V and J ends, which lost 2 bases and 6 bases, there was a span of 11 bases. CDR1 SGHTA and CDR2 FQGNSA come from the germline V gene. Variable domain in full (rest from reference TRBV7-2 and TRBJ2-4): GAGVSQSPSNKVTEKGKDVELRCDPISGHTALYWYRQSLGQGLEFLIYFQGNSAPDKSGLPSDRFSAERTGGSVSTLTIQRTQQEDSAVYLCASSLQAQGNIQYFGAGTRLSVL.

The chain joins TRBV9 to TRBJ2-7; the D gene is possibly TRBD1 (6 bases). The CDR3 consists of 15 residues. Trimming left V 0 bases short and J 6 bases short, with 16 bases between. Germline CDR1 is SGDLS and CDR2 is YYNGEE. This chain's CDR3 is CASSVEGEGHPEQYF. The CDR3 coding sequence is TGTGCCAGCAGCGTAGAGGGGGAAGGGCACCCCGAGCAGTACTTC.

In this sample, this clone turned up a few times. V gene TRBV11-2 combines with J gene TRBJ2-4; D gene ambiguous. Trimming took 4 bases from V and 0 from J, leaving 13 bases between them. The CDR3 sequence is 16 residues long. In germline, CDR1 is SGHAT, CDR2 FQNNGV. The CDR3 DNA reads as TGTGCCAGCAGCTCGATTATAGCTCTAGCCAAAAACATTCAGTACTTC. As protein: CASSSIIALAKNIQYF.

The rearrangement joins TRBV30 to TRBJ1-2, with D perhaps matching TRBD1 (5 bases). CDR3 length: 13 residues. With 3 bases removed from V and 4 bases from J, the gap between germline ends came to 12 bases. Germline CDR1 GTSNPN, CDR2 SVGIG (reference sequence). The CDR3 DNA is TGTGCCTGGAGGATGGGGGAGATCTATGGCTACACCTTC. Protein: CAWRMGEIYGYTF. The full variable domain, completed using reference TRBV30 and TRBJ1-2, is SQTIHQWPATLVQPVGSPLSLECTVEGTSNPNLYWYRQAAGRGLQLLFYSVGIGQISSEVPQNLSASRPQDRQFILSSKKLLLSDSGFYLCAWRMGEIYGYTFGSGTRLTVV.

The chain joins TRBV29-1 to TRBJ1-1, with TRBD1 identical over 8 bases. The CDR3 consists of 14 residues. Germline V gene data show CDR1 as SQVTM and CDR2 as ANQGSEA. V gave up 6 bases and J gave up 5 bases; unmatched junction bases: 11. The CDR3 DNA reads TGCAGCGTCGTTGGACAGGGTTTGAGAACTGAAGCTTTCTTT. It encodes CSVVGQGLRTEAFF.

The chain has TRBV7-9 and TRBJ2-3; D call uncertain. The germline CDR1 and CDR2 sequences are SEHNR and FQNEAQ (reference sequence). V lost 4 bases and J lost 2, with 16 bases in between. CDR3 length equals 16 residues. CDR3: CASSSWASAFTDTQYF. Here the CDR3 DNA reads TGTGCCAGCAGCTCGTGGGCAAGCGCCTTCACAGATACGCAGTATTTT.

A few counts support this clone. The rearrangement links TRBV29-1 to TRBJ2-3, with no clear D. Per the germline V gene, CDR1 is SQVTM and CDR2 is ANQGSEA. The CDR3 sequence is 14 residues long. Trimming took 3 bases from V and 4 from J, leaving 14 bases between them. In DNA form, the CDR3 reads TGCAGCGTTGATCGGTCTCCTTCCTCAGATACGCAGTATTTT. This codes for CSVDRSPSSDTQYF.

The J gene is TRBJ2-5, the V gene TRBV7-7, with D perhaps TRBD2 (7 bases). The CDR3 length is 14 residues. The germline gives CDR1 SSHAT, CDR2 FNYEAQ (reference sequence). V was clipped by 5 bases and J by 5 bases, with 15 bases between them. The CDR3 DNA reads as TGTGCCAGCAGCCAAACGGGGGGCCGGGAGACCCAGTACTTC. Protein product: CASSQTGGRETQYF.

This clone was observed once. The V and J genes are TRBV4-3 and TRBJ1-5; TRBD1 matches 7 bases. Per germline, CDR1 LGHNA and CDR2 YSLEER. The ends lost 2 bases at V and 9 bases at J; junction bases unmatched: 4. This CDR3 has 13 residues. The DNA of the CDR3 is TGCGCCAGCAGCCAAATACAGGGGTGGCCCCAGCATTTT. Amino acid sequence: CASSQIQGWPQHF.